The rows below give T cell receptor beta chains drawn from one sample of a study of blood T cell repertoires in COVID-19. TCRdb keeps only in-frame clones here, not all; method: immunoSEQ multiplex PCR. The profile covers approximately 100,000 clones, with roughly nine tenths appearing a single time and about 5.1% taken by the ten largest. The sample taken for sequencing was peripheral blood. These receptors all stem from a human donor in a cohort sampled during active COVID-19. Each CDR3 is given without its conserved first and last residue.

>TRBJ1-2|TRBV19
ASSRETGGSYGYT
>TRBJ1-1|TRBV24-1
ATSDPGGAEAF
>TRBJ1-4|TRBV19
ASSLAGINEKLF
>TRBJ1-1|TRBV5-1
ASRDSGTVNTEAF
>TRBJ1-5|TRBV19
ASERAGGPQH
>TRBJ1-5|TRBV5-1
ASSLFSGDQPQH
>TRBJ2-3|TRBV27
ASSPLPGTSGQGDTQY
>TRBJ2-1|TRBV19
ASSISRWSEQF
>TRBJ2-2|TRBV6-2/TRBV6-3
ASSYWTDYTGELF
>TRBJ1-4|TRBV6-5
ASSYGQLNEKLF
>TRBJ1-6|TRBV4-1
ASSQADRDFNSPLH
>TRBJ1-1|TRBV7-2
ASNTGLNTEAF
>TRBJ1-2|TRBV29-1
SVGQGYGYT
>TRBJ2-7|TRBV3-1/TRBV3-2
ASSQVWLAAPYEQY
>TRBJ2-4|TRBV29-1
SALATRGEDKNIQY
>TRBJ1-5|TRBV6-6
ASSPTADSNQPQH
>TRBJ2-5|TRBV29-1
SVENTRQETQY
>TRBJ2-7|TRBV11-2
ASSFGRGLVSYEQY
>TRBJ2-7|TRBV2
ASSFGQGGVYEQY
>TRBJ1-1|TRBV3-1/TRBV3-2
ASSQEVNLYMNTEAF
>TRBJ1-4|TRBV5-1
ASSAGTGWVNEKLF
>TRBJ2-1|TRBV28
ASSLLVEQF
>TRBJ2-7|TRBV20-1
SASLWGRTSSYEQY
>TRBJ2-1|TRBV18
ASSPYIPGQLYNEQF
>TRBJ2-7|TRBV11-2
ASSRPGQRYEQY
>TRBJ2-2|TRBV5-1
ASKGADTGELF
>TRBJ2-7|TRBV6-5
ASRPQGFRTYEQY
>TRBJ1-1|TRBV6-5
ASWTGGNTEAF
>TRBJ1-5|TRBV4-1
ASSQEQGSSNQPQH
>TRBJ1-2|TRBV30
AWRRGAAGVEGYT
>TRBJ1-1|TRBV5-4
ASSLGNRVLEAF
>TRBJ2-1|TRBV27
ASTLGGVGPNEQF
>TRBJ2-1|TRBV10-2
ASVDSPSSYNEQF
>TRBJ2-3|TRBV7-2
ASAPGGDTQY
>TRBJ2-3|TRBV3-1/TRBV3-2
ASSQGLAISTDTQY
>TRBJ2-1|TRBV28
ASTGTLYNEQF
>TRBJ1-5|TRBV27
ASSSVGEPQH
>TRBJ2-3|TRBV11-2
ASSLFVGGSTDTQY
>TRBJ2-2|TRBV7-3
ASSLKSSGGTNTGELF
>TRBJ2-1|TRBV6-1
ASSERSGLPYNEQF
>TRBJ1-1|TRBV28
ASSSGNYPEAF
>TRBJ1-1|TRBV5-1
ASSVGVSTEAF
>TRBJ2-7|TRBV11-2
ASSHTGTYEQY
>TRBJ2-2|TRBV14
ASRPGGGNTGELF
>TRBJ2-7|TRBV7-6
ASSPILAGIYEQY
>TRBJ1-6|TRBV2
ASNRGSNSPLH
>TRBJ1-5|TRBV18
ANARPPGQSSNQPQH
>TRBJ1-5|TRBV5-8
ASSWEGVARLNQPQH
>TRBJ2-1|TRBV12-1
ASSLEGVRAELNNEQF
>TRBJ2-4|TRBV6-5
ASSSGAKNIQY
>TRBJ2-7|TRBV7-3
ASKQEPGWTYEQY
>TRBJ1-6|TRBV6-6
ASNYQGGQAPLH
>TRBJ2-6|TRBV5-1
ASFAGRFSGANVLT
>TRBJ2-2|TRBV9
ASSVRDKNTGELF
>TRBJ2-3|TRBV10-3
AIANPGTGTY
>TRBJ1-1|TRBV10-3
AISDKMNTEAF